Presented here are 2 T cell receptor beta chains from one specimen sequenced in a study of blood T cell repertoires in COVID-19. Measured with immunoSEQ multiplex PCR; TCRdb has only the in-frame clones, and not every one. Here the sample spans roughly 24,000 clones, about 89% being singletons. The sequencing sample was made of peripheral blood. The receptors were gathered from a man in his 70s with COVID-19, enrolled during active disease.

The chain combines TRBV4-2 with TRBJ2-3, with 12 nucleotides matching TRBD2. CDR1 is LGHNA, CDR2 YNFKEQ, per germline. J was trimmed by 3 bases and V by 7 bases; bases with no gene match: 5. The length of the CDR3 is 15 residues. Here the CDR3 DNA reads TGTGCCAGCACCACTAGCGGGGGGCGAACAGATACGCAGTATTTT. Translation: CASTTSGGRTDTQYF.

The V call is TRBV15, the J call TRBJ1-4, with D unclear. CDR3 length equals 15 residues. V shed 6 bases and J shed 4 bases, with 15 bases lying between them. CDR1 and CDR2 (germline): LNHNV, YYDKDF (reference sequence). The CDR3 sequence is CATRTRQANNEKLFF. The CDR3 DNA sequence: TGTGCCACCAGAACCCGTCAGGCCAATAATGAAAAACTGTTTTTT.